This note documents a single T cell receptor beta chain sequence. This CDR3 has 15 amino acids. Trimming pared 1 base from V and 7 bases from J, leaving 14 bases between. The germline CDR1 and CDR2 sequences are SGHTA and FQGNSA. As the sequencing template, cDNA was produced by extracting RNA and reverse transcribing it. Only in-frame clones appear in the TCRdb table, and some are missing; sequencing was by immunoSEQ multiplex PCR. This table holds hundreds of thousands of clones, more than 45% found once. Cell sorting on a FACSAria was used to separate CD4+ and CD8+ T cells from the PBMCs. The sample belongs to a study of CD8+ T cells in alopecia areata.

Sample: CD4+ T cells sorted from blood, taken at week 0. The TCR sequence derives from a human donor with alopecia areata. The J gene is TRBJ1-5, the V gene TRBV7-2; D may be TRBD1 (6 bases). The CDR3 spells CASSLDGGRGQPQHF. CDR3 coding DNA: TGTGCCAGCAGCTTAGATGGGGGGCGCGGGCAGCCCCAGCATTTT.